What follows are 20 T cell receptor beta chains derived from one specimen sequenced in a study of shared clonotypes between healthy human individuals. TCRdb's table, derived via immunoSEQ multiplex PCR, lists solely in-frame clones and lacks some. Of approximately 720,000 clones in the sample, approximately 90% are singletons; the top ten hold roughly 22%. Naive CD8 cells lacked CD45RO, underwent positive selection for CCR7 and left out terminally differentiated effector memory CD45RA+ cells. Material for sequencing was naive CD8+ T cells sorted from blood. The receptors originated from a man aged 25 to 45 in good health.

The V gene is TRBV11-2, the J gene TRBJ2-7; maybe TRBD2 (6 bases). This CDR3 has 15 residues. Trimming removed 3 bases from V and 3 bases from J, with 15 bases in between. Germline V gene sequence: CDR1 SGHAT, CDR2 FQNNGV. DNA of the CDR3: TGTGCCAGCAGCTTCGAACGGGGGTTGGTCTACGAGCAGTACTTC. It is translated as CASSFERGLVYEQYF.

The chain uses TRBV9 and TRBJ1-3; D is uncertain. Germline CDR1 is SGDLS and CDR2 is YYNGEE. Trimming left V 0 bases short and J 0 bases short, with 7 bases between. CDR3 size: 15 residues. The CDR3 is CASSVDLYSGNTIYF. The DNA for the CDR3 is TGTGCCAGCAGCGTAGACTTGTACTCTGGAAACACCATATATTTT.

The chain is built from TRBV2 and TRBJ2-7; 9 bases are shared with TRBD1. V was pared by 10 bases and J by 3 bases, with 7 bases of the junction left unmatched. Germline CDR1 SNHLY, CDR2 FYNNEI. There are 13 residues in the CDR3. The CDR3 here is CATSGQGFYEQYF. DNA for the CDR3: TGTGCCACCTCCGGACAGGGGTTCTACGAGCAGTACTTC.

This chain uses TRBV6-4 with TRBJ1-2; D remains unclear. In germline, CDR1 is MRHNA, CDR2 SNTAGT. CDR3 length: 15 amino acids. V was cut by 0 bases and J by 0 bases, with 8 bases left in between. The CDR3 sequence: CASSDSAEANYGYTF. The CDR3 DNA follows: TGTGCCAGCAGTGACTCGGCGGAAGCTAACTATGGCTACACCTTC.

This chain uses TRBV6-6 with TRBJ2-2; D is uncertain. CDR3 length: 12 residues. With 8 bases removed from V and 6 bases from J, the gap between germline ends came to 10 bases. CDR1 is MNHNY and CDR2 is SVGAGI in the germline V gene (reference sequence). Here the CDR3 DNA reads TGTGCCAGCGATTTAGGTCCCGGGGAGCTGTTTTTT. Protein sequence: CASDLGPGELFF.

This sequence joins TRBV13 and TRBJ2-7, with D unresolved. The CDR3 length is 14 residues. Germline CDR1 PRHDT, CDR2 FYEKMQ (reference sequence). The germline V and J ends were trimmed by 1 base and 0 bases, with 7 bases remaining between them. The CDR3 sequence is CASSLDALSYEQYF. As DNA, the CDR3 is TGTGCCAGCAGCTTAGATGCACTCTCCTACGAGCAGTACTTC.

The chain has TRBV9 and TRBJ2-3; 10 nucleotides match TRBD2. The CDR3 is 16 amino acids. CDR1 and CDR2 from the germline V gene are SGDLS and YYNGEE. V shed 0 bases and J 5 bases; nucleotides not matched to a gene: 6. Here the CDR3 reads CASSVALAGVLDTQYF. DNA of the CDR3: TGTGCCAGCAGCGTAGCGCTAGCGGGAGTGTTAGATACGCAGTATTTT.

The chain carries TRBV9 and TRBJ1-2; D might be TRBD1 (6 bases). Trimming removed 0 bases at V and 3 bases at J, with 12 bases between. Germline CDR1 SGDLS, CDR2 YYNGEE. This CDR3 has 15 residues. The CDR3 loop is CASSVEGGPHYGYTF. DNA of the CDR3: TGTGCCAGCAGCGTAGAGGGGGGCCCTCACTATGGCTACACCTTC.

The gene calls are TRBV2 and TRBJ2-2; D gene ambiguous. This CDR3 comprises 13 residues. The germline V gene has CDR1 SNHLY and CDR2 FYNNEI. Deletions cut 7 bases from V and 4 bases from J, with 10 bases between. CDR3 in DNA: TGTGCCAGCATTGACGATCTCACCGGGGAGCTGTTTTTT. This sequence encodes CASIDDLTGELFF.

The CDR3 nucleotides read TGTGCCAGCAGCCCGGGACTCCGAGGAGCAGATACGCAGTATTTT. Amino acid sequence: CASSPGLRGADTQYF. The J gene is TRBJ2-3, the V gene TRBV7-6, with D possibly TRBD2 on 6 matching bases. CDR3 length equals 15 residues. Germline values: CDR1 SGHVS, CDR2 FNYEAQ. Trimming cost V 5 bases and J 4 bases, with 16 bases left between them.

The chain uses TRBV5-1 and TRBJ2-1; 13 bases line up with TRBD2. CDR3 length equals 18 residues. Trimming at V came to 6 bases and at J to 5 bases, leaving 14 bases not matched to a gene. CDR1 is SGHRS, CDR2 YFSETQ, per germline. CDR3 in DNA: TGCGCCAGCAACAGTATACTAGCGGGAGGGACCTATAACAATGAGCAGTTCTTC. It codes for CASNSILAGGTYNNEQFF.

The chain has TRBV7-9 and TRBJ1-1; the match to TRBD1 covers 8 bases. The CDR3 loop spans 13 amino acids. The germline CDR1 and CDR2 sequences are SEHNR and FQNEAQ (reference sequence). The J segment lost 3 bases and the V segment lost 8 bases, leaving 5 bases of the junction unmatched. For the CDR3, the DNA is TGTGCCAGCCTATTACAGGGGGACACTGAAGCTTTCTTT. This encodes CASLLQGDTEAFF. Drawing the rest from reference TRBV7-9 and TRBJ1-1, the complete variable domain is DTGVSQNPRHKITKRGQNVTFRCDPISEHNRLYWYRQTLGQGPEFLTYFQNEAQLEKSRLLSDRFSAERPKGSFSTLEIQRTEQGDSAMYLCASLLQGDTEAFFGQGTRLTVV.

This clone has just a few counts. V and J are TRBV11-2 and TRBJ2-7; the match to TRBD2 covers 9 bases. CDR1 is SGHAT and CDR2 is FQNNGV in the germline V gene. V was pared by 7 bases and J by 4 bases, with 11 bases of the junction left unmatched. This CDR3 contains 15 residues. For the CDR3, the DNA is TGTGCCAGCAACGCAGGGCGGGAGGGCCGATACGAGCAGTACTTC. Translated: CASNAGREGRYEQYF.

V is TRBV10-3 and J is TRBJ2-7, with 7 bases lining up with TRBD1. Germline lookup yields CDR1 ENHRY and CDR2 SYGVKD. CDR3 size: 15 residues. V dropped 2 bases and J dropped 2; count of bases not matched to a gene: 6. CDR3 coding DNA: TGTGCCATCAGTGAGCCCCGGGACAGTACCTACGAGCAGTACTTC. This translates into CAISEPRDSTYEQYF.

The chain has TRBV7-9 and TRBJ2-7; D is possibly TRBD2 (5 bases). Trimming left V 4 bases short and J 7 bases short, with 11 bases between. The CDR3 is 12 residues long. CDR1 is SEHNR and CDR2 is FQNEAQ in the germline V gene (reference sequence). The chain's CDR3 is CASSSPRLEQYF. CDR3 in DNA: TGTGCCAGCAGCTCGCCACGACTAGAGCAGTACTTC.

The V gene is TRBV27, the J gene TRBJ1-4, with D perhaps matching TRBD1 (6 bases). The germline gives CDR1 MNHEY, CDR2 SMNVEV (reference sequence). The CDR3 is made up of 14 amino acids. The V gene lost 5 bases and the J gene lost 5 bases, with 12 bases spanning the gap. The DNA of the CDR3 is TGTGCCAGCAGTAGTAACAGGGTGAATGAAAAACTGTTTTTT. It yields the protein CASSSNRVNEKLFF.

In this sample, this clone turned up a few times. V is TRBV6-1 and J is TRBJ1-1; possibly TRBD1 for D (5 bases). The ends were cut back, 7 bases at V and 0 bases at J, with 9 bases in the middle. The CDR3 consists of 13 residues. Germline values: CDR1 MNHNS, CDR2 SASEGT. CDR3 protein: CASKDSLNTEAFF. CDR3 coding DNA: TGTGCCAGCAAAGACAGTCTGAACACTGAAGCTTTCTTT.

V usage is TRBV2 and J usage is TRBJ1-1; D unclear. V was clipped by 3 bases and J by 1 base, with 21 bases between them. Germline-derived CDR1 and CDR2 are SNHLY and FYNNEI. The CDR3 has 18 residues. In nucleotides, the CDR3 is TGTGCCAGCAGTGACGAAGAAGTTTTGGGGATATCGAACACTGAAGCTTTCTTT. It codes for CASSDEEVLGISNTEAFF.

The CDR3 loop is CASSLTSVNEQFF. Here the CDR3 DNA reads TGTGCCAGTAGTCTGACTAGCGTGAATGAGCAGTTCTTC. This sequence joins TRBV19 and TRBJ2-1; 8 positions agree with TRBD2. The CDR3 consists of 13 residues. J was trimmed by 7 bases and V by 5 bases; bases with no gene match: 4. Germline V gene lookup returns CDR1 LNHDA and CDR2 SQIVND (reference sequence).

V usage is TRBV7-2 and J usage is TRBJ2-3, with 15 positions matching TRBD2. The CDR3 is made up of 19 amino acids. CDR1 is SGHTA, CDR2 FQGNSA, per germline. Trimming cost V 1 base and J 7 bases; bases outside gene matches: 12. DNA of the CDR3: TGTGCCAGCAGCTTAGGGGAGGGACTAGCGGGAGGAGGAGGAAATACGCAGTATTTT. Residues: CASSLGEGLAGGGGNTQYF.